Listed below are T cell receptor beta chains from one sample, sequenced in a study of T cell repertoires in cytomegalovirus infection. TCRdb used MiXCR to reprocess the reads, holding one entry per CDR3 protein. The sample holds some 110,000 distinct CDR3 sequences, 9.5% to 13% seen once. No antigen has been identified for these receptors. The sequenced material came from PBMCs, sequenced either directly or after in vitro stimulation (not recorded which). The receptors stem from a human donor in good health (CMV status not recorded). Some clones in this sample may be carry-over from other donors' samples. Each CDR3 is given with its conserved first and last residue. The order of the fields is V gene, D gene, J gene, clone size, CDR3 protein, CDR3 DNA. A D gene is named only where the DNA matches it firmly. Expanded clones are given a class, and other clones once, few, many or no size at all.

TRBV6-6	TRBD2	TRBJ2-2	.	CASSYSRLAGNTGELSF	TGTGCCAGCAGTTACTCGAGACTAGCGGGGAACACCGGGGAGCTGTCTTTT
TRBV7-8	TRBD1	TRBJ1-3	many	CASSQKKDRAGNTIYF	TGTGCCAGCAGCCAAAAAAAGGACAGGGCAGGAAACACCATATATTTT
TRBV27	.	TRBJ2-1	.	CASSLWLEDNEQFF	TGTGCCAGCAGTTTGTGGCTGGAGGACAATGAGCAGTTCTTC
TRBV6-1	.	TRBJ1-1	many	CASSEPGDTEAFF	TGTGCCAGCAGTGAACCCGGGGACACTGAAGCTTTCTTT
TRBV5-1	TRBD1	TRBJ2-2	few	CASTDREVYTGELFF	TGCGCCAGCACGGACAGGGAGGTCTACACCGGGGAGCTGTTTTTT
TRBV6-1	.	TRBJ2-7	many	CASATAPPDYEQYF	TGTGCCAGCGCGACCGCACCCCCGGATTACGAGCAGTACTTC
TRBV6-8	TRBD1	TRBJ1-4	.	CASSYSPGQLVGELFF	TGTGCCAGCAGTTACTCACCGGGACAGCTGGTTGGGGAACTGTTTTTT
TRBV12-3/TRBV12-4	.	TRBJ2-2	.	CASSPRGWTGELFF	TGTGCCAGCAGCCCACGGGGGTGGACCGGGGAGCTGTTTTTT
TRBV5-3	.	TRBJ1-5	.	CASSDSNNQPQHF	TGTGCCAGCAGCGACAGTAACAATCAGCCCCAGCATTTT
TRBV30	.	TRBJ1-5	few	CAWSVGAGGNQPQHF	TGTGCCTGGAGTGTAGGGGCCGGGGGCAATCAGCCCCAGCATTTT
TRBV7-9	TRBD1	TRBJ1-3	.	CATPDRAYGSTIYF	TGTGCCACGCCCGACAGGGCCTACGGAAGCACCATATATTTT
TRBV4-3	.	TRBJ2-3	.	CASSQEGLNGLEAQYF	TGCGCCAGCAGCCAAGAAGGGCTAAATGGTTTAGAAGCGCAGTATTTT
TRBV25-1	.	TRBJ2-3	many	CASTHGDTQYF	TGTGCCAGCACCCACGGAGATACGCAGTATTTT
TRBV11-2	TRBD1	TRBJ1-2	few	CASSIIGQGEYGYTF	TGTGCCAGCAGCATCATCGGACAGGGAGAATATGGCTACACCTTC
TRBV7-9	.	TRBJ2-1	few	CASSLGGPGYNEQFF	TGTGCCAGCAGCTTAGGCGGTCCGGGGTACAATGAGCAGTTCTTC
TRBV11-2	.	TRBJ2-1	.	CASSFSSPRVGEQFF	TGTGCCAGCAGCTTTTCGTCGCCCAGGGTAGGCGAGCAGTTCTTC
TRBV7-2	.	TRBJ2-3	many	CASSPVRGGTDTQYF	TGTGCCAGCAGCCCCGTGAGGGGGGGCACAGATACGCAGTATTTT
TRBV28	.	TRBJ1-5	.	CASVRLQNQPQHF	TGTGCCAGCGTGCGACTTCAAAATCAGCCCCAGCATTTT
TRBV7-2	.	TRBJ1-4	many	CASSLLWGTNEKLFF	TGTGCCAGCAGCTTATTGTGGGGCACTAATGAAAAACTGTTTTTT
TRBV12-3/TRBV12-4	.	TRBJ1-3	many	CASSLAGGNTIYF	TGTGCCAGCAGTCTGGCCGGGGGAAACACCATATATTTT
TRBV6-6	.	TRBJ1-5	few	CASSYSQGGNQPQHF	TGTGCCAGCAGTTACTCCCAGGGCGGCAATCAGCCCCAGCATTTT
TRBV20-1	TRBD2	TRBJ2-3	.	CSAGLAGFTDTQYF	TGCAGTGCCGGACTAGCGGGATTCACAGATACGCAGTATTTT
TRBV7-2	.	TRBJ1-2	.	CASDTGAHYGYTF	TGTGCCAGTGATACCGGGGCTCACTATGGCTACACCTTC
TRBV18	.	TRBJ2-1	.	CASSQSSTPGNEQFF	TGTGCCAGCTCACAATCTAGCACCCCAGGGAATGAGCAGTTCTTC
TRBV4-1	.	TRBJ2-5	few	CASSQVGFQETQYF	TGCGCCAGCAGCCAAGTCGGATTTCAAGAGACCCAGTACTTC
TRBV10-3	.	TRBJ1-1	.	CAISVKLNTEAFF	TGTGCCATCAGTGTCAAGTTGAACACTGAAGCTTTCTTT
TRBV12-3/TRBV12-4	.	TRBJ1-6	few	CASNGGGSYNSPLHF	TGTGCCAGCAACGGAGGGGGGTCCTATAATTCACCCCTCCACTTT
TRBV5-4	.	TRBJ2-3	few	CASSLWGGATDTQYF	TGTGCCAGCAGCTTGTGGGGCGGGGCCACAGATACGCAGTATTTT
TRBV7-2	TRBD2	TRBJ2-5	many	CASSLATSGSRETQYF	TGTGCCAGCAGCTTAGCGACTAGCGGGAGTAGAGAGACCCAGTACTTC
TRBV4-1	TRBD2	TRBJ2-1	.	CASSQDWTSGRIRQFF	TGCGCCAGCAGCCAAGATTGGACTAGCGGTCGTATTAGGCAGTTCTTC
TRBV27	.	TRBJ1-1	.	CASSLRVNPNTEAFF	TGTGCCAGCAGTTTAAGGGTCAACCCGAACACTGAAGCTTTCTTT
TRBV5-4	.	TRBJ2-1	few	CASSPTGFDNEQFF	TGTGCCAGCAGCCCCACAGGATTCGACAATGAGCAGTTCTTC
TRBV7-2	.	TRBJ1-5	many	CASSYQSGGNQPQHF	TGTGCCAGCAGCTACCAGAGTGGGGGCAATCAGCCCCAGCATTTT
TRBV11-3	TRBD2	TRBJ2-1	.	CASSRLASSVNEQFF	TGTGCCAGCAGCCGACTAGCCAGTTCAGTCAATGAGCAGTTCTTC
TRBV7-9	.	TRBJ1-1	many	CASSARQTMNTEAFF	TGTGCCAGCAGCGCCAGACAGACCATGAACACTGAAGCTTTCTTT
TRBV5-6	.	TRBJ2-3	few	CASSLESGSTDTQYF	TGTGCCAGCAGCTTGGAGTCCGGCAGCACAGATACGCAGTATTTT